The TCR beta chain described here comes from a study of identical twins. TCRdb recomputed calls from the 5' RACE reads with MiXCR, one row per CDR3 protein. This table has 1.5 million to 2 million distinct CDR3 sequences, about 32% appearing once. The CDR3 sequence is 16 residues long. V was pared by 5 bases and J by 0 bases, with 7 bases of the junction left unmatched. The germline CDR1 and CDR2 sequences are MRHNA and SNTAGT. Comment on this clonotype: Its target is not known.

Study observations and caveats: Insertion counts were lower in abundant cord blood beta clonotypes, a trend that memory repertoires did not show.

The chain is built from TRBV6-4 and TRBJ2-1, with 7 bases lining up with TRBD1. The clonotype was recovered from a newborn girl in good health. The sample taken for sequencing was cord blood. CDR3 sequence: CASSTQGLSSYNEQFF. In nucleotides, the CDR3 is TGTGCCAGCAGTACACAGGGGTTGAGCTCCTACAATGAGCAGTTCTTC.